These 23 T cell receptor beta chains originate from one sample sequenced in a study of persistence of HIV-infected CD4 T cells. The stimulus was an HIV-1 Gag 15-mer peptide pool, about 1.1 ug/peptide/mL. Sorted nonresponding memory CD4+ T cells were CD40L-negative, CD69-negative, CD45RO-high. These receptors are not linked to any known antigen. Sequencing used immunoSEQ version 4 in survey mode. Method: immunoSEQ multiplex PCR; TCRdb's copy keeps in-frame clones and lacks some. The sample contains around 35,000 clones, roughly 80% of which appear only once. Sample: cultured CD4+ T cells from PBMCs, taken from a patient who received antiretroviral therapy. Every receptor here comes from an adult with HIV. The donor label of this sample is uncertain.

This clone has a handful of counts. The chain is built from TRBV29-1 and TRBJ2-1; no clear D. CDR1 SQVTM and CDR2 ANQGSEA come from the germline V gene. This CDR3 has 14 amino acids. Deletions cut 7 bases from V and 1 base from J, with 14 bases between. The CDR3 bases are TGCAGCGGAGGTCTCGGTAATTCCTACAATGAGCAGTTCTTC. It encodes CSGGLGNSYNEQFF.

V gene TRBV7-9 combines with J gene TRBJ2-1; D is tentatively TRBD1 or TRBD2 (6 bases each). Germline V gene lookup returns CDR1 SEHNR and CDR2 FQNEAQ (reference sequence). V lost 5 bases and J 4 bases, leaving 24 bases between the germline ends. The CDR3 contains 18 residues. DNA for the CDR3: TGTGCCAGCAGCCAAGGGGGGTCCCGGGACTTGACTTACAATGAGCAGTTCTTC. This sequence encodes CASSQGGSRDLTYNEQFF.

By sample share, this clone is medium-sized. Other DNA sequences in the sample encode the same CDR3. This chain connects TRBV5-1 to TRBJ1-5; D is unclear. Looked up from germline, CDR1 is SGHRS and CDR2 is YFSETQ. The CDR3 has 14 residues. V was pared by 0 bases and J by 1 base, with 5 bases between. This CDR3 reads CASSLEGSNQPQHF. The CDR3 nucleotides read TGCGCCAGCAGCTTGGAGGGAAGCAATCAGCCCCAGCATTTT. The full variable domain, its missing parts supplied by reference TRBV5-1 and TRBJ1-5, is KAGVTQTPRYLIKTRGQQVTLSCSPISGHRSVSWYQQTPGQGLQFLFEYFSETQRNKGNFPGRFSGRQFSNSRSEMNVSTLELGDSALYLCASSLEGSNQPQHFGDGTRLSIL.

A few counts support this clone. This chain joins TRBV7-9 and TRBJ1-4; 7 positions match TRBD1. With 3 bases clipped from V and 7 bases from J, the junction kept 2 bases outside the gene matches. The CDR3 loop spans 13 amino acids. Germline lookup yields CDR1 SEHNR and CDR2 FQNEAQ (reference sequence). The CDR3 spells CASSLTGSEKLFF. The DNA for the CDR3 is TGTGCCAGCAGCTTGACAGGGAGTGAAAAACTGTTTTTT.

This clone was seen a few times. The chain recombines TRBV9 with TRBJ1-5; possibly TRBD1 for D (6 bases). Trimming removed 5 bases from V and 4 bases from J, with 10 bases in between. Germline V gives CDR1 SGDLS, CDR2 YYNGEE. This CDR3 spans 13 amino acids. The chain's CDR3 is CASSQQGNQPQHF. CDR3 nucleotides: TGTGCCAGCAGTCAACAGGGAAATCAGCCCCAGCATTTT.

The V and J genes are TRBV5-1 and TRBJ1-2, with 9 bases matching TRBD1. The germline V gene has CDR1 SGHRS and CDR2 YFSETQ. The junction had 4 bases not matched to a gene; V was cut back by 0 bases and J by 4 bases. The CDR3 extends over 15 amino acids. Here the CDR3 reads CASSLETGGPYGYTF. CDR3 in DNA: TGCGCCAGCAGCTTGGAAACAGGGGGCCCCTATGGCTACACCTTC.

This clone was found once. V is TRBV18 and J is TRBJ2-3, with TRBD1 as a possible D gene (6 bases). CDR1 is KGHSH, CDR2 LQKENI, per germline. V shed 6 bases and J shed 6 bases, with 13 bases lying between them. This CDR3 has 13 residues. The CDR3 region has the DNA TGTGCCAGCTCTGAGGACAGAGGTGATACGCAGTATTTT. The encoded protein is CASSEDRGDTQYF.

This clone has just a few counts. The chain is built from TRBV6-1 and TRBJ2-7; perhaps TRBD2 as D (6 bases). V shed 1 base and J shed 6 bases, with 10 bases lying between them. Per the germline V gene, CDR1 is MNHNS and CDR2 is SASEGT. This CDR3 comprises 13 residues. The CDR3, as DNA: TGTGCCAGCAGTGAAGGGAGGGTCGGCGAGCAGTACTTC. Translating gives CASSEGRVGEQYF.

The CDR3: CASSLKGDNSPLHF. In DNA form, the CDR3 reads TGTGCCAGCAGCTTAAAGGGCGATAATTCACCCCTCCACTTT. The chain couples TRBV7-6 to TRBJ1-6; no clear D. Trimming shortened V by 2 bases and J by 5 bases, and 7 bases separated the two germline ends. Germline CDR1 SGHVS, CDR2 FNYEAQ. This CDR3 is 14 amino acids long.

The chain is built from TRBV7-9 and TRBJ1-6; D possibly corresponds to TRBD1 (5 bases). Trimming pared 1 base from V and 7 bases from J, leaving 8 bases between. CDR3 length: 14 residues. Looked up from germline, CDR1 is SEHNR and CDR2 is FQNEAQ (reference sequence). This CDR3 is CASSLGGLNSPLHF. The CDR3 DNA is TGTGCCAGCAGCTTAGGGGGCTTAAATTCACCCCTCCACTTT.

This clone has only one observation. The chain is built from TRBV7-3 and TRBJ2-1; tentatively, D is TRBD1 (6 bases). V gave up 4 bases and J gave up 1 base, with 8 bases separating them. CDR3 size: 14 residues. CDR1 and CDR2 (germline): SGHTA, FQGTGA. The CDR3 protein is CASSWGRSYNEQFF. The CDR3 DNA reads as TGTGCCAGCAGCTGGGGGCGTTCCTACAATGAGCAGTTCTTC.

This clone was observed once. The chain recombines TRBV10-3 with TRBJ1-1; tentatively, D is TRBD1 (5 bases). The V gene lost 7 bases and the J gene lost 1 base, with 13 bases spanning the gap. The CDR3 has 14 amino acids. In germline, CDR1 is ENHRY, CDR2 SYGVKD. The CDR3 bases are TGTGCCATCACCCCGGGGGTTGGGAACACTGAAGCTTTCTTT. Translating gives CAITPGVGNTEAFF.

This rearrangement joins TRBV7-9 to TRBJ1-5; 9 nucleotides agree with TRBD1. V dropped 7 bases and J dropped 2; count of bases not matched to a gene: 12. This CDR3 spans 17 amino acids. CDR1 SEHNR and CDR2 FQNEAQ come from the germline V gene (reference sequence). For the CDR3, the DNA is TGTGCCAGCACCGATTGGACAGGGGATGTCGGCAATCAGCCCCAGCATTTT. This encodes CASTDWTGDVGNQPQHF.

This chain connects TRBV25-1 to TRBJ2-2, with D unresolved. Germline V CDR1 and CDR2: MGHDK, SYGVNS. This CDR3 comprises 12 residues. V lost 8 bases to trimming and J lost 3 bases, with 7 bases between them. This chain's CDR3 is CASEVHTGELFF. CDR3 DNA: TGTGCCAGCGAGGTCCACACCGGGGAGCTGTTTTTT.

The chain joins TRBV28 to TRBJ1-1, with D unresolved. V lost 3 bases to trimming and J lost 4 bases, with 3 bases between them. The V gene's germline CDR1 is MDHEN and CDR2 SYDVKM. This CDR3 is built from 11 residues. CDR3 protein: CASSLFTEAFF. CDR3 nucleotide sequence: TGTGCCAGCAGTTTGTTCACTGAAGCTTTCTTT.

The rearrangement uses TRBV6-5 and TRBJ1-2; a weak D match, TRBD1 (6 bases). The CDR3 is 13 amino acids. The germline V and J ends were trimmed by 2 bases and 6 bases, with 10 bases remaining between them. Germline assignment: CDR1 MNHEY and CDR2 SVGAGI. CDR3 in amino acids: CASSYEGGDGYTF. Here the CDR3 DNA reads TGTGCCAGCAGTTACGAGGGGGGAGATGGCTACACCTTC.

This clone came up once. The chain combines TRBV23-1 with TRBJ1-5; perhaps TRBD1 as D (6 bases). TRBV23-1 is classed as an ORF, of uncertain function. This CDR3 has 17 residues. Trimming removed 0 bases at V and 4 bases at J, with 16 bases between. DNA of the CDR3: TGCGCCAGCAGTCAATCCGGGGGGATGACAGGAAATCAGCCCCAGCATTTT. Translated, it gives CASSQSGGMTGNQPQHF.

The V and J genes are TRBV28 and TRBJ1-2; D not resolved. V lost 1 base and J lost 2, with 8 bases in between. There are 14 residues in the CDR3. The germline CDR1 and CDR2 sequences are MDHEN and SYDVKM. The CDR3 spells CASSLSDGNYGYTF. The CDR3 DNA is TGTGCCAGCAGTTTATCGGACGGAAACTATGGCTACACCTTC.

This CDR3 reads CASSLAEVGVYGYTF. CDR3 coding DNA: TGTGCCAGCAGCTTAGCGGAGGTGGGGGTGTACGGCTACACCTTC. The V gene is TRBV7-9, the J gene TRBJ1-2, with D tentatively TRBD1 (5 bases). Germline V gives CDR1 SEHNR, CDR2 FQNEAQ (reference sequence). The length of the CDR3 is 15 residues. Trimming took 0 bases from V and 8 from J, leaving 16 bases between them.

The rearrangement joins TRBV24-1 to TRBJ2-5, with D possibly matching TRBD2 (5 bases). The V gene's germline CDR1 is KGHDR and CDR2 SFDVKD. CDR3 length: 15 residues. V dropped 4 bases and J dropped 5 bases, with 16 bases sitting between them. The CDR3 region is CATSDGSGVGETQYF. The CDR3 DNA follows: TGTGCCACCAGTGACGGTTCCGGGGTTGGGGAGACCCAGTACTTC.

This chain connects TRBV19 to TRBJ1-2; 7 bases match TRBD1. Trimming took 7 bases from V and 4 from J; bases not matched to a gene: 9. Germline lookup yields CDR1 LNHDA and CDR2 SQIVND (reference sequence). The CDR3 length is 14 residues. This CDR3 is CASMATGVGYGYTF. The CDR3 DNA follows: TGTGCCAGTATGGCTACAGGGGTAGGCTATGGCTACACCTTC. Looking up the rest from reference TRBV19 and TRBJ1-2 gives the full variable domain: DGGITQSPKYLFRKEGQNVTLSCEQNLNHDAMYWYRQDPGQGLRLIYYSQIVNDFQKGDIAEGYSVSREKKESFPLTVTSAQKNPTAFYLCASMATGVGYGYTFGSGTRLTVV.

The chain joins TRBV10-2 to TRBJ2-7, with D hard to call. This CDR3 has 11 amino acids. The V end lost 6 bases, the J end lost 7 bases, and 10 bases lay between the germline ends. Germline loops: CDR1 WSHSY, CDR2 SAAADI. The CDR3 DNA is TGCGCCAGCAGAGGTATTTGGGAGCAGTACTTC. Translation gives CASRGIWEQYF.

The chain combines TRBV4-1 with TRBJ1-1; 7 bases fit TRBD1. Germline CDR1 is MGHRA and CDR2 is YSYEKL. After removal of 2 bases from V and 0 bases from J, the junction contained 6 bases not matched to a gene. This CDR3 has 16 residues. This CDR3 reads CASSQTGAGMNTEAFF. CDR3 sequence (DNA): TGCGCCAGCAGCCAAACAGGGGCGGGAATGAACACTGAAGCTTTCTTT.